Shown below are 15 T cell receptor beta chains from a single sample sequenced in a study of cytomegalovirus exposure and HLA in healthy donors. PCR employed 60 Vbeta and 13 Jbeta primers. Sequenced by immunoSEQ multiplex PCR; TCRdb stores in-frame clones only, minus some. The table records tens of thousands of clones, about 80% of them present only once. Sequences were obtained from PBMCs. Receptors originate from a man between 50 and 59 years old in good health and CMV-seronegative.

This clone showed up just once. V gene TRBV5-4 combines with J gene TRBJ1-6; 7 bases align to TRBD1. The V gene end was trimmed by 4 bases and the J gene end by 10 bases; junction bases not matched to a gene: 14. This CDR3 spans 16 amino acids. Per germline, CDR1 SGHNT and CDR2 YYREEE (reference sequence). CDR3 region: CASSTTPTGAVSPLHF. The DNA of the CDR3 is TGTGCCAGCAGCACCACACCCACAGGGGCCGTGTCACCCCTCCACTTT.

The rearrangement links TRBV19 to TRBJ1-5; D remains unclear. Looked up from germline, CDR1 is LNHDA and CDR2 is SQIVND (reference sequence). Trimming removed 1 base from V and 7 bases from J, with 5 bases in between. This CDR3 contains 12 residues. The CDR3 here is CASSIALQPQHF. CDR3 DNA sequence: TGTGCCAGTAGTATAGCCCTCCAGCCCCAGCATTTT.

The rearrangement uses TRBV6-5 and TRBJ2-1; 10 bases are shared with TRBD1. Unmatched junction bases numbered 4, after V lost 5 bases and J lost 6 bases. The germline V gene has CDR1 MNHEY and CDR2 SVGAGI. This CDR3 comprises 14 residues. The CDR3 coding sequence is TGTGCCAGCAGTCCTCGGACAGGGGGCAATGAGCAGTTCTTC. Protein sequence: CASSPRTGGNEQFF.

The CDR3 spells CASSQPREGGTQYF. CDR3 nucleotide sequence: TGTGCCAGCAGCCAGCCTAGGGAGGGAGGTACGCAGTATTTT. The chain combines TRBV14 with TRBJ2-3; TRBD2 aligns across 7 bases. From germline, CDR1 is SGHDN and CDR2 FVKESK. V was clipped by 3 bases and J by 8 bases; unmatched bases: 8. CDR3 length: 14 residues. The full variable domain, with the rest looked up from reference TRBV14 and TRBJ2-3, is EAGVTQFPSHSVIEKGQTVTLRCDPISGHDNLYWYRRVMGKEIKFLLHFVKESKQDESGMPNNRFLAERTGGTYSTLKVQPAELEDSGVYFCASSQPREGGTQYFGPGTRLTVL.

This clone was picked up one time. The chain joins TRBV5-1 to TRBJ2-1; possibly TRBD1 for D (6 bases). Trimming removed 1 base from V and 4 bases from J, with 15 bases in between. This CDR3 region has 16 residues. Germline lookup yields CDR1 SGHRS and CDR2 YFSETQ. This CDR3 reads CASSLHEGVAYNEQFF. CDR3 sequence (DNA): TGCGCCAGCAGCTTGCACGAGGGGGTAGCGTACAATGAGCAGTTCTTC.

This clone occurred a few times. The genes are TRBV10-1 and TRBJ2-2; TRBD1 agrees at 8 bases. Per germline, CDR1 WNHNN and CDR2 SYGVQD (reference sequence). The CDR3 covers 15 residues. The J segment lost 5 bases and the V segment lost 2 bases, leaving 4 bases of the junction unmatched. DNA of the CDR3: TGCGCCAGCAGTGAGGGCAGGGGGCTGACCGGGGAGCTGTTTTTT. It is translated as CASSEGRGLTGELFF.

The V gene is TRBV27, the J gene TRBJ1-2; D not certain. The V gene's germline CDR1 is MNHEY and CDR2 SMNVEV (reference sequence). V lost 5 bases to trimming and J lost 4 bases, with 11 bases between them. This CDR3 is built from 13 residues. The CDR3 sequence: CASSPTRLYGYTF. CDR3 coding DNA: TGTGCCAGCAGTCCCACACGTCTCTATGGCTACACCTTC.

This chain uses TRBV19 with TRBJ2-3; TRBD1 matches 8 bases. J lost 4 bases, V lost 5 bases, and 2 bases had no gene match. The germline gives CDR1 LNHDA, CDR2 SQIVND (reference sequence). The CDR3 length is 13 residues. CDR3 amino acids: CASSSQGADTQYF. The CDR3 DNA follows: TGTGCCAGTAGTTCACAGGGGGCAGATACGCAGTATTTT.

V usage is TRBV5-3 and J usage is TRBJ2-4; D possibly corresponds to TRBD1 (7 bases). TRBV5-3 is an ORF; its function is uncertain. Trimming took off 3 bases at V and 0 bases at J, with 16 bases between the two ends. The CDR3 loop spans 17 amino acids. The CDR3 loop reads CARSCDRDLLAKNIQYF. The CDR3 coding sequence is TGTGCCAGAAGCTGCGACAGGGACTTATTAGCCAAAAACATTCAGTACTTC.

The chain links TRBV4-1 to TRBJ1-4; D gene unclear. With 0 bases removed from V and 7 bases from J, the gap between germline ends came to 12 bases. This CDR3 region has 15 residues. Germline V gene sequence: CDR1 MGHRA, CDR2 YSYEKL. This CDR3 reads CASSQERRVIEKLFF. The CDR3 coding sequence is TGCGCCAGCAGCCAAGAGAGGAGGGTTATTGAAAAACTGTTTTTT.

The J gene is TRBJ2-2, the V gene TRBV18; the D is unclear. V was clipped by 3 bases and J by 6 bases, with 5 bases between them. The CDR3 is 12 amino acids. Germline CDR1 KGHSH, CDR2 LQKENI. The CDR3 is CASSPRAGELFF. CDR3 sequence (DNA): TGTGCCAGCTCACCCCGGGCCGGGGAGCTGTTTTTT. Complete variable domain (other parts from reference TRBV18 and TRBJ2-2): NAGVMQNPRHLVRRRGQEARLRCSPMKGHSHVYWYRQLPEEGLKFMVYLQKENIIDESGMPKERFSAEFPKEGPSILRIQQVVRGDSAAYFCASSPRAGELFFGEGSRLTVL.

The gene calls are TRBV27 and TRBJ1-2, with unresolved D. The germline V gene encodes CDR1 MNHEY and CDR2 SMNVEV (reference sequence). The V end lost 10 bases, the J end lost 3 bases, and 21 bases lay between the germline ends. The CDR3 has 15 amino acids. The CDR3 spells CATSAGGMSYYGYTF. As DNA, the CDR3 is TGTGCCACCTCAGCGGGAGGGATGTCTTACTATGGCTACACCTTC.

The CDR3 is CASSSRGFGEKLFF. CDR3 nucleotides: TGTGCCAGCAGTTCCAGGGGGTTTGGCGAAAAACTGTTTTTT. V and J are TRBV6-5 and TRBJ1-4; 7 bases match TRBD1. The CDR3 consists of 14 residues. V lost 4 bases to trimming and J lost 8 bases; unmatched junction nucleotides: 7. Germline-derived CDR1 and CDR2 are MNHEY and SVGAGI.

This sequence joins TRBV9 and TRBJ2-5, with 12 bases fitting TRBD2. After removal of 5 bases from V and 4 bases from J, the junction contained 9 bases not matched to a gene. Germline assignment: CDR1 SGDLS and CDR2 YYNGEE. The CDR3 length is 16 residues. In nucleotides, the CDR3 is TGTGCCAGCAGTACCGGACTAGCGGGGAGTGGAGAGACCCAGTACTTC. It translates to CASSTGLAGSGETQYF.

The chain uses TRBV5-1 and TRBJ1-1; 7 bases map to TRBD1. V lost 4 bases, J lost 1 base, and 4 bases stayed unmatched. The CDR3 is 14 residues long. Germline lookup yields CDR1 SGHRS and CDR2 YFSETQ. The CDR3 DNA follows: TGCGCCAGCAGCCGACAGGGATCGAACACTGAAGCTTTCTTT. It translates to CASSRQGSNTEAFF. The variable domain in full, completed from reference TRBV5-1 and TRBJ1-1, reads KAGVTQTPRYLIKTRGQQVTLSCSPISGHRSVSWYQQTPGQGLQFLFEYFSETQRNKGNFPGRFSGRQFSNSRSEMNVSTLELGDSALYLCASSRQGSNTEAFFGQGTRLTVV.